This TCR beta chain derives from a study of OX40 agonist ivuxolimab in advanced cancers. Germline V gives CDR1 SNHLY, CDR2 FYNNEI. The V and J ends lost 8 bases and 10 bases, in that order; junction bases with no gene match: 11. The CDR3 covers 13 residues. Whole-study findings and limits: Averaged across samples, CD8+ T cells carried more expanded clones than CD4+ did. Nonresponders, in some cases, also had low normalized T-cell clonal expansion.

The table came from immunoSEQ multiplex PCR; TCRdb's copy has only in-frame clones and leaves some out. Of just under 95,000 clones in the sample, more than 75% were seen once. In this sample, this clone turned up a few times. Antigen unknown. The sample was CD4+ or CD8+ T cells sorted from blood, taken in a trial of the OX40 agonist ivuxolimab. The receptor was derived from an adult with an advanced solid tumor such as melanoma, head and neck, liver or kidney cancer. The gene calls are TRBV2 and TRBJ1-5, with TRBD1 matching over 7 bases. The CDR3 sequence: CASVRDSNLPQHF. The DNA of the CDR3 is TGTGCCAGCGTTCGGGACAGTAATTTACCCCAGCATTTT.